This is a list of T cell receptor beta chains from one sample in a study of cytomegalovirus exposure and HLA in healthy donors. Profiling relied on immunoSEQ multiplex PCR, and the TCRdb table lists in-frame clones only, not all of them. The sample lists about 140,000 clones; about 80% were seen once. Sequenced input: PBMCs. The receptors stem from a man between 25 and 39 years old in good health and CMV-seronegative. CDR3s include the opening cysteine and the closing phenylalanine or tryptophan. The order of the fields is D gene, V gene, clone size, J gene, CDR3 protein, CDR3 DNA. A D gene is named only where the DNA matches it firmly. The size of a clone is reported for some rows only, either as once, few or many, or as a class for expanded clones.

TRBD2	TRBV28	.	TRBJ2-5	CASSEGLAGLQETQYF	TGTGCCAGCAGCGAAGGGCTAGCGGGTCTCCAAGAGACCCAGTACTTC
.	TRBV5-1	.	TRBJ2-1	CASNRDSSYNEQFF	TGCGCCAGCAACCGGGATAGCTCCTACAATGAGCAGTTCTTC
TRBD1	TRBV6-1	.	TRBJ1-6	CASSVGQGTPLHF	TGTGCCAGCAGTGTAGGACAGGGAACACCCCTCCACTTT
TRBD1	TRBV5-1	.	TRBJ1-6	CASSSGAGGITPLHF	TGCGCCAGCAGCTCCGGAGCAGGGGGAATTACACCCCTCCACTTT
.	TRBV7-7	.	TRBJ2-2	CASSLGQNTGELFF	TGTGCCAGCAGCCTGGGACAGAACACCGGGGAGCTGTTTTTT
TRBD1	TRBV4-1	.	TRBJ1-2	CASSQRDSFAYGYTF	TGCGCCAGCAGCCAAAGGGACAGCTTTGCCTATGGCTACACCTTC
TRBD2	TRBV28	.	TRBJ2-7	CASSFGGRTYEQYF	TGTGCCAGCAGTTTTGGCGGGAGAACCTACGAGCAGTACTTC
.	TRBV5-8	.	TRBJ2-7	CASSLMGTYEQYF	TGTGCCAGCAGCTTGATGGGGACTTACGAGCAGTACTTC
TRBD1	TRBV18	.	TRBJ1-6	CASSLDRTGGRSPLHF	TGTGCCAGCTCACTTGACCGGACAGGGGGCCGGTCACCCCTCCACTTT
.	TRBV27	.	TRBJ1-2	CASSLVMGSYGYTF	TGTGCCAGCAGTTTGGTTATGGGGAGCTATGGCTACACCTTC
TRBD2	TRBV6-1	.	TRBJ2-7	CASSEGGAGGAYEQYF	TGTGCCAGCAGTGAAGGTGGAGCGGGAGGAGCCTACGAGCAGTACTTC
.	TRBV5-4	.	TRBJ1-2	CASSPGGAGVGNGYTF	TGTGCCAGCAGCCCGGGAGGCGCCGGAGTGGGAAATGGCTACACCTTC
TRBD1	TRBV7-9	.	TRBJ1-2	CASSRQGANGYTF	TGTGCCAGCAGCCGACAGGGGGCGAATGGCTACACCTTC
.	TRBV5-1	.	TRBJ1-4	CASSLGATNEKLFF	TGCGCCAGCAGCCTAGGAGCAACTAATGAAAAACTGTTTTTT
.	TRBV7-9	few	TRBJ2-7	CASSLGLYPSYEQYF	TGTGCCAGCAGCTTAGGACTTTACCCCTCCTACGAGCAGTACTTC
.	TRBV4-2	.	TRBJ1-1	CASSPGGRQAHFF	TGTGCCAGCAGCCCGGGGGGTCGACAGGCCCATTTCTTT
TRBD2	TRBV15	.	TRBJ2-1	CATSRDLRTSWGDNEQFF	TGTGCCACCAGCAGAGATCTAAGGACTAGCTGGGGGGACAATGAGCAGTTCTTC
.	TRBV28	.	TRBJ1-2	CASSFISRTLGGGYTF	TGTGCCAGCAGTTTTATATCGCGGACGTTGGGAGGAGGCTACACCTTC
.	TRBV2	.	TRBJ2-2	CASRTQGTGELFF	TGTGCCAGCAGGACCCAGGGGACCGGGGAGCTGTTTTTT
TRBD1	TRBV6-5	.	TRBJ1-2	CASSSPTGVAYGYTF	TGTGCCAGCAGTTCACCGACAGGGGTTGCCTATGGCTACACCTTC
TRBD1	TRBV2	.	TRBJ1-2	CASSETGGTDGYPF	TGTGCCAGCAGTGAGACAGGGGGCACAGACGGCTACCCCTTC
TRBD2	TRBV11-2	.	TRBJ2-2	CASSFTSGNTGELFF	TGTGCCAGCAGCTTTACTAGCGGGAACACCGGGGAGCTGTTTTTT
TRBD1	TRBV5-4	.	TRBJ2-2	CASSRDRGDTGELFF	TGTGCCAGCAGCCGCGACAGGGGCGACACCGGGGAGCTGTTTTTT
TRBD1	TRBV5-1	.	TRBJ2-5	CASSWNQGVPQETQYF	TGCGCCAGCAGCTGGAACCAGGGGGTCCCTCAAGAGACCCAGTACTTC
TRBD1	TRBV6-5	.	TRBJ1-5	CASSTTGRNQPQHF	TGTGCCAGCAGTACGACAGGGCGGAATCAGCCCCAGCATTTT
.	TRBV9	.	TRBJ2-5	CASSPWAGYQETQYF	TGTGCCAGCAGCCCATGGGCGGGGTACCAAGAGACCCAGTACTTC
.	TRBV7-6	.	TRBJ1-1	CASKDRNTEAFF	TGTGCCAGCAAGGACAGGAACACTGAAGCTTTCTTT
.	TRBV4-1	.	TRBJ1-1	CASSPRGGHMNTEAFF	TGCGCCAGCAGCCCGCGCGGGGGCCATATGAACACTGAAGCTTTCTTT
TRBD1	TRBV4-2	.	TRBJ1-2	CASSHGQGNYGYTF	TGTGCCAGCAGCCACGGACAGGGAAACTATGGCTACACCTTC
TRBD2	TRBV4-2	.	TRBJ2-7	CASSPGGTSSYEQYF	TGTGCCAGCAGCCCGGGGGGGACTAGCAGCTACGAGCAGTACTTC
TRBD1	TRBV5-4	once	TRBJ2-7	CASSHRQGHYEQYF	TGTGCCAGCAGCCATAGACAGGGTCACTACGAGCAGTACTTC
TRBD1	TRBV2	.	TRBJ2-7	CASSERDSGKSYEQYF	TGTGCCAGCAGTGAAAGGGACAGTGGAAAATCCTACGAGCAGTACTTC
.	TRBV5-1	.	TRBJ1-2	CASSFTTLQGRDYGYTF	TGCGCCAGCAGCTTTACCACTTTGCAGGGGAGGGACTATGGCTACACCTTC
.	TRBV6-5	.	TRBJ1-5	CASSRNRMGQPQHF	TGTGCCAGCAGCCGGAACAGAATGGGTCAGCCCCAGCATTTT
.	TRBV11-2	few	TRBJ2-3	CASSSPLTAITDTQYF	TGTGCCAGCAGCTCCCCTTTGACAGCTATCACAGATACGCAGTATTTT
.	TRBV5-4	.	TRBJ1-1	CASSLDGGRTEAFF	TGTGCCAGCAGCTTGGACGGGGGGCGAACTGAAGCTTTCTTT
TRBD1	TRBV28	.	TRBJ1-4	CASSSPGQGEEKLFF	TGTGCCAGCAGTTCCCCGGGACAGGGAGAAGAAAAACTGTTTTTT
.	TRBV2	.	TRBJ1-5	CASSGSGGNQPQHF	TGTGCCAGCAGTGGGTCCGGGGGCAATCAGCCCCAGCATTTT
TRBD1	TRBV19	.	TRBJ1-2	CASSVTGSGYTF	TGTGCCAGTAGTGTGACAGGGAGCGGCTACACCTTC
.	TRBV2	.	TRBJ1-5	CASSEGTVQPQHF	TGTGCCAGCAGTGAAGGGACAGTCCAGCCCCAGCATTTT
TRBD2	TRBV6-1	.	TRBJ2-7	CASRTSGSLVDEQYF	TGTGCCAGCAGGACTAGCGGTTCCCTTGTCGACGAGCAGTACTTC
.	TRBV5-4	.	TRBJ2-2	CASSQGFRAGELFF	TGTGCCAGCAGCCAGGGGTTTAGGGCCGGGGAGCTGTTTTTT
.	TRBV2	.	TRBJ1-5	CASSVGAGQPQHF	TGTGCCAGCAGTGTGGGGGCAGGACAGCCCCAGCATTTT
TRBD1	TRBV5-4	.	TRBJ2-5	CASSQGQGEQETQYF	TGTGCCAGCAGCCAAGGACAGGGCGAACAAGAGACCCAGTACTTC
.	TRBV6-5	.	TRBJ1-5	CASRPGQDNQPQHF	TGTGCCAGCAGGCCCGGACAAGACAATCAGCCCCAGCATTTT
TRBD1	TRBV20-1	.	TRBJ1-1	CSARTGSEAFF	TGCAGTGCCCGGACAGGGTCTGAAGCTTTCTTT
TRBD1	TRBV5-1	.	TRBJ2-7	CASSPGQIYEQYF	TGCGCCAGCAGCCCGGGACAGATCTACGAGCAGTACTTC
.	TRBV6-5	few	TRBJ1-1	CASRGIVRDEAFF	TGTGCCAGCAGGGGGATTGTCAGGGATGAAGCTTTCTTT
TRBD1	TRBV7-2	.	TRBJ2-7	CASSSPRGTGDTYEQYF	TGTGCCAGCAGCTCCCCCCGGGGGACAGGGGATACCTACGAGCAGTACTTC
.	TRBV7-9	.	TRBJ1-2	CASSTTETNYGYTF	TGTGCCAGCAGCACGACAGAAACTAACTATGGCTACACCTTC
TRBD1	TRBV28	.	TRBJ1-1	CASSQDRARRTEAFF	TGTGCCAGCAGCCAAGACAGGGCCCGCCGCACTGAAGCTTTCTTT
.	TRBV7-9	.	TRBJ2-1	CASSYWLARQFF	TGTGCCAGCAGCTATTGGCTAGCGAGGCAGTTCTTC
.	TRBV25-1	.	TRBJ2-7	CASSDDPFSVYEQYF	TGTGCCAGCAGTGATGATCCCTTCTCGGTCTACGAGCAGTACTTC
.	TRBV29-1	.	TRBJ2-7	CSVTGVTSYEQYF	TGCAGCGTCACCGGGGTTACCTCCTACGAGCAGTACTTC
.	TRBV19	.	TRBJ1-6	CASSPAGGQGNSPLHF	TGTGCCAGTAGTCCCGCGGGAGGGCAGGGTAATTCACCCCTCCACTTT
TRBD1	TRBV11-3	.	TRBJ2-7	CASSLGGTAEQYF	TGTGCCAGCAGCTTAGGGGGGACAGCCGAGCAGTACTTC
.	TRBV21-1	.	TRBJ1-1	CASSIDQVLYEGSRTEAFF	TGTGCCAGCAGCATTGACCAGGTGCTTTATGAGGGCAGTAGGACTGAAGCTTTCTTT